Listed here are 20 T cell receptor beta chains from one sample, sequenced in a study of cytomegalovirus exposure and HLA in healthy donors. The PCR used 60 Vbeta and 13 Jbeta primers. Here immunoSEQ multiplex PCR was the method, and the copy in TCRdb shows in-frame clones only, minus some. This table holds 180,000 or so clones, around 74% found once. The source material was PBMCs. These receptors all stem from a female donor in good health and CMV-seronegative.

A note on this clone: In the same sample, other DNA sequences code for this CDR3. The chain links TRBV7-8 to TRBJ2-7; D is unresolved. The germline V gene encodes CDR1 SGHVS and CDR2 FQNEAQ. V lost 0 bases to trimming and J lost 0 bases, with 6 bases between them. This CDR3 has 14 residues. CDR3 sequence (DNA): TGTGCCAGCAGCTTAGCGGGCCTCTCCTACGAGCAGTACTTC. This encodes CASSLAGLSYEQYF.

The chain employs TRBV5-1 and TRBJ1-2; TRBD1 matches 8 bases. In germline, CDR1 is SGHRS, CDR2 YFSETQ. CDR3 length: 15 residues. V was clipped by 0 bases and J by 3 bases; unmatched bases: 4. CDR3 amino acids: CASSLATGADYGYTF. CDR3 in DNA: TGCGCCAGCAGCTTGGCGACAGGGGCTGACTATGGCTACACCTTC. The whole variable domain, filled in from reference TRBV5-1 and TRBJ1-2, reads KAGVTQTPRYLIKTRGQQVTLSCSPISGHRSVSWYQQTPGQGLQFLFEYFSETQRNKGNFPGRFSGRQFSNSRSEMNVSTLELGDSALYLCASSLATGADYGYTFGSGTRLTVV.

The chain has TRBV29-1 and TRBJ1-1, with D unresolved. The CDR3 covers 12 residues. Trimming took off 4 bases at V and 4 bases at J, with 10 bases between the two ends. Per germline, CDR1 SQVTM and CDR2 ANQGSEA. The CDR3 DNA sequence: TGCAGCGTTGGCCAGGTCGTCACTGAAGCTTTCTTT. This sequence encodes CSVGQVVTEAFF.

This chain connects TRBV6-7 to TRBJ2-1; TRBD2 aligns across 16 bases. TRBV6-7 is an ORF, and what it does is uncertain. The CDR3 is 21 residues long. Losses at the gene ends were 9 bases for V and 0 bases for J; bases not matched to a gene: 17. The CDR3 nucleotides read TGTGCCAGGAAGTTACGTCAGGGACTAGCGGGAGGGCCTTACTCCTACAATGAGCAGTTCTTC. It codes for CARKLRQGLAGGPYSYNEQFF.

This chain joins TRBV19 and TRBJ1-5; D is perhaps TRBD1 (5 bases). The CDR3 covers 14 residues. Between the trimmed V and J ends, which lost 4 bases and 4 bases, there was a span of 11 bases. Germline values: CDR1 LNHDA, CDR2 SQIVND (reference sequence). The CDR3 nucleotides read TGTGCCAGTAGTAGCAGGGTTAATAATCAGCCCCAGCATTTT. Amino acids: CASSSRVNNQPQHF.

The V gene is TRBV4-3, the J gene TRBJ1-3; D might be TRBD1 (5 bases). The CDR3 has 15 amino acids. Germline V CDR1 and CDR2: LGHNA, YSLEER. Trimming removed 2 bases from V and 0 bases from J, with 8 bases in between. CDR3 region: CASSQTGDSGNTIYF. In DNA, the CDR3 is TGCGCCAGCAGCCAAACAGGCGACTCTGGAAACACCATATATTTT.

The V gene is TRBV5-6, the J gene TRBJ1-2; 8 bases are a match to TRBD1. Germline values: CDR1 SGHDT, CDR2 YYEEEE. The CDR3 loop spans 14 amino acids. Trimming removed 4 bases from V and 6 bases from J; junction bases left unmatched: 8. The CDR3, as DNA: TGTGCCAGCAGCCCAAAGGACAGGGACAATGGCTACACCTTC. Translated: CASSPKDRDNGYTF.

The genes are TRBV27 and TRBJ2-7; a weak D match, TRBD1 (6 bases). The CDR3 spans 13 residues. The ends were cut back, 5 bases at V and 4 bases at J, with 12 bases in the middle. Germline CDR1 MNHEY, CDR2 SMNVEV (reference sequence). The CDR3 region has the DNA TGTGCCAGCAGTGATCAGGGGCGGTACGAGCAGTACTTC. Its translation: CASSDQGRYEQYF.

The chain is built from TRBV10-3 and TRBJ2-7; TRBD2 might be the D (5 bases). The germline V and J ends were trimmed by 2 bases and 0 bases, with 11 bases remaining between them. The CDR3 runs 15 residues. CDR1 is ENHRY, CDR2 SYGVKD, per germline. The CDR3 is CAISERGWNSYEQYF. CDR3 in DNA: TGTGCCATCAGTGAGCGGGGTTGGAACTCCTACGAGCAGTACTTC.

This rearrangement joins TRBV5-1 to TRBJ2-3, with a weak D call TRBD1 (6 bases). In germline, CDR1 is SGHRS, CDR2 YFSETQ. With 5 bases removed from V and 0 bases from J, the gap between germline ends came to 10 bases. The CDR3 has 14 amino acids. CDR3 DNA: TGCGCCAGCAGTAGCGACAGGAGCACAGATACGCAGTATTTT. Residues: CASSSDRSTDTQYF.

This rearrangement joins TRBV14 to TRBJ2-2; TRBD2 agrees at 13 bases. Germline trimming cut 4 bases from V and 7 bases from J; bases unmatched to any gene: 6. The CDR3 contains 16 residues. Germline V gene data show CDR1 as SGHDN and CDR2 as FVKESK. CDR3 nucleotides: TGTGCCAGCAGCCCTTGGACTAGCGGGGGTGTCGGGGAGCTGTTTTTT. It is translated as CASSPWTSGGVGELFF.

This chain connects TRBV6-5 to TRBJ1-2; D possibly corresponds to TRBD1 (6 bases). Trimming removed 6 bases from V and 7 bases from J, with 12 bases in between. This CDR3 region has 12 residues. The germline gives CDR1 MNHEY, CDR2 SVGAGI. The CDR3 sequence: CASSRGAGGYTF. CDR3 nucleotides: TGTGCCAGCAGCCGGGGGGCAGGTGGCTACACCTTC.

V is TRBV6-5 and J is TRBJ2-1; TRBD2 is a possible D gene (6 bases). Germline V gene sequence: CDR1 MNHEY, CDR2 SVGAGI. V lost 4 bases and J 0 bases, leaving 10 bases between the germline ends. The CDR3 sequence is 15 residues long. The CDR3 sequence: CASSSGLHSYNEQFF. CDR3 nucleotide sequence: TGTGCCAGCAGTTCGGGACTCCACTCCTACAATGAGCAGTTCTTC.

The chain recombines TRBV7-9 with TRBJ1-1; a weak D match, TRBD1 (5 bases). V was pared by 7 bases and J by 7 bases, with 10 bases between. Looked up from germline, CDR1 is SEHNR and CDR2 is FQNEAQ (reference sequence). The CDR3 is made up of 11 amino acids. CDR3 sequence reads: CASMPGLEAFF. DNA for the CDR3: TGTGCCAGCATGCCAGGGCTTGAAGCTTTCTTT.

The rearrangement joins TRBV6-5 to TRBJ2-1, with D perhaps TRBD2 (7 bases). This CDR3 region has 15 residues. Trimming removed 7 bases at V and 10 bases at J, with 23 bases between. Germline assignment: CDR1 MNHEY and CDR2 SVGAGI. Written as DNA, the CDR3 is TGTGCCAGCATCCCCGAGGGGGAGGGGGTCTCCGAGCAGTTCTTC. Protein: CASIPEGEGVSEQFF.

This clone was seen only once. This chain uses TRBV28 with TRBJ1-2; 7 bases agree with TRBD1. The CDR3 is made up of 13 amino acids. The germline CDR1 and CDR2 sequences are MDHEN and SYDVKM. V lost 3 bases, J lost 6 bases, and 4 bases stayed unmatched. CDR3 region: CASSLDRPNGYTF. CDR3 bases: TGTGCCAGCAGTTTGGACAGGCCTAATGGCTACACCTTC.

This chain connects TRBV28 to TRBJ2-7, with D hard to call. This CDR3 spans 14 amino acids. V was pared by 0 bases and J by 3 bases, with 9 bases between. Looked up from germline, CDR1 is MDHEN and CDR2 is SYDVKM. CDR3 in DNA: TGTGCCAGCAGTTTATGGACATCCATCTACGAGCAGTACTTC. This gives the protein CASSLWTSIYEQYF.

The chain recombines TRBV27 with TRBJ2-3, with TRBD1 matching over 7 bases. Germline-derived CDR1 and CDR2 are MNHEY and SMNVEV (reference sequence). There are 14 residues in the CDR3. Unmatched junction bases numbered 11, after V lost 8 bases and J lost 6 bases. CDR3 nucleotides: TGTGCCAGCTTCCCGGCCATCAGGGGGGATACGCAGTATTTT. Translation: CASFPAIRGDTQYF.

V and J are TRBV5-6 and TRBJ2-1; 7 bases are shared with TRBD1. The junction had 4 bases not matched to a gene; V was cut back by 0 bases and J by 4 bases. CDR1 and CDR2 (germline): SGHDT, YYEEEE. CDR3 length: 15 residues. The CDR3 here is CASSLGTGPYNEQFF. The CDR3 DNA follows: TGTGCCAGCAGCTTGGGGACAGGCCCTTACAATGAGCAGTTCTTC.

The sample holds a few counts of this clone. The rearrangement uses TRBV4-1 and TRBJ1-1; a weak D match, TRBD1 (5 bases). The CDR3 length is 16 residues. V lost 4 bases to trimming and J lost 5 bases, with 20 bases between them. Germline CDR1 and CDR2: MGHRA and YSYEKL. CDR3 residues: CASSPGLARGRTEAFF. The CDR3 DNA reads as TGCGCCAGCAGCCCGGGTTTGGCACGGGGGAGAACTGAAGCTTTCTTT.